The following is a TCR beta chain sequence with its context. This record belongs to a study of blood T cell repertoires in COVID-19. Study in general: COVID-19 samples collected from the United States, Italy and Spain covered acute and convalescent phases. In each case, the material was cDNA or gDNA derived from T cells, B-cell-depleted T cells, or PBMCs.

As originally analysed: Quantification of nucleated cells was approximated via reference gene primer amplification. This table comes from immunoSEQ multiplex PCR, and its TCRdb copy is limited to in-frame clones, with some not included. V and J calls and clone size are copied from that table; D and trimming were computed from the DNA. The data show 190,000 or so clones, around 90% seen once. Germline V gives CDR1 LNHDA, CDR2 SQIVND (reference sequence). CDR3 length: 16 residues. The V segment lost 3 bases and the J segment 3 bases; nucleotides outside the gene matches: 9. Sequenced input: peripheral blood. The rearrangement links TRBV19 to TRBJ2-3; 7 bases line up with TRBD2. This clonotype was obtained from a man aged 40-49 years with active or convalescent COVID-19. The CDR3 reads CASSISTSGATDTQYF. CDR3 coding DNA: TGTGCCAGTAGTATCAGTACGAGCGGGGCAACAGATACGCAGTATTTT.